The present T cell receptor beta chain was sequenced within a study of blood T cell repertoires in COVID-19. Whole-study context: Sites in the United States, Italy and Spain provided acute and convalescent COVID-19 samples. Nucleic acid was either cDNA or gDNA, and it came from T cells, B-cell-depleted T cells, or PBMCs.

This CDR3 is 14 amino acids long. Trimming shortened V by 4 bases and J by 6 bases, and 15 bases separated the two germline ends. Per germline, CDR1 LNHDA and CDR2 SQIVND (reference sequence). The sample holds one count of this clone. Authors' methods: Amplifying reference gene primers gave estimates of nucleated cell counts. Assay: immunoSEQ multiplex PCR; the TCRdb copy retains only in-frame clones and omits some. That table supplies the V and J calls and clone size; D and trimming were determined from the DNA. The repertoire has roughly 500,000 clones, approximately 85% of them found once; the top ten carry approximately 2.9%.

Sequencing was performed on peripheral blood. This clonotype was sampled from a human donor in a cohort sampled during active COVID-19. The chain is built from TRBV19 and TRBJ1-1; D possibly corresponds to TRBD1 (5 bases). CDR3 in amino acids: CASSTQSEGAEAFF. In DNA form, the CDR3 reads TGTGCCAGTAGTACCCAATCTGAAGGGGCTGAAGCTTTCTTT.